This is a list of T cell receptor beta chains from one sample in a study of blood T cell repertoires in COVID-19. This table comes from immunoSEQ multiplex PCR, and its TCRdb copy is limited to in-frame clones, with some not included. Of roughly 140,000 clones in the sample, 80% were seen once. The sequenced sample consisted of peripheral blood. These receptors were taken from a woman aged 45-65 years with acute or convalescent COVID-19. The CDR3 runs from the conserved cysteine through the conserved F or W. The D gene is left open where the match is weak. Some rows mark clone size as missing; the rest say once, few, many or name a class of expanded clone.

j_gene,d_gene,v_gene,abundance,CDR3aa,CDR3nt
TRBJ1-2,.,TRBV24-1,.,CATSDSARGYTF,TGTGCCACCAGTGATTCAGCCAGGGGCTACACCTTC
TRBJ1-5,TRBD1,TRBV5-1,.,CASSLAGTAAQPQHF,TGCGCCAGCAGCTTGGCCGGGACAGCCGCCCAGCCCCAGCATTTT
TRBJ2-5,.,TRBV5-1,.,CASSLAAQTQETQYF,TGCGCCAGCAGCTTGGCTGCACAAACCCAAGAGACCCAGTACTTC
TRBJ1-1,TRBD1,TRBV2,once,CASSWGQGLDTEAFF,TGTGCCAGCAGTTGGGGACAGGGCCTGGACACTGAAGCTTTCTTT
TRBJ1-2,.,TRBV20-1,once,CSASWGTGTGYTF,TGCAGTGCTAGTTGGGGAACAGGGACTGGCTACACCTTC
TRBJ1-2,.,TRBV4-3,.,CASSQDTRQRIRYGYTF,TGCGCCAGCAGCCAAGACACCAGACAGAGGATACGGTATGGCTACACCTTC
TRBJ1-5,.,TRBV6-6,.,CASSYRGNQPQHF,TGTGCCAGCAGTTACAGGGGGAATCAGCCCCAGCATTTT
TRBJ1-2,TRBD1,TRBV6-5,.,CASSYSQGHYGYTF,TGTGCCAGCAGTTACTCACAGGGGCACTATGGCTACACCTTC
TRBJ1-5,.,TRBV2,.,CASREQDQPQHF,TGTGCCAGCAGGGAACAGGATCAGCCCCAGCATTTT
TRBJ1-1,.,TRBV5-6,.,CASSLEWVSGAFF,TGTGCCAGCAGCTTGGAATGGGTTTCGGGTGCTTTCTTT
TRBJ1-3,.,TRBV28,.,CASSEGNSGNTIYF,TGTGCCAGCAGTGAGGGAAACTCTGGAAACACCATATATTTT
TRBJ1-1,.,TRBV7-8,once,CASSLGGAMNTEAFF,TGTGCCAGCAGCTTAGGTGGGGCCATGAACACTGAAGCTTTCTTT
TRBJ2-7,.,TRBV7-3,.,CASSAWGPTYEQYF,TGTGCCAGCAGCGCGTGGGGGCCTACCTACGAGCAGTACTTC
TRBJ1-5,TRBD1,TRBV3-1/TRBV3-2,.,CASSQDRDRRSNQPQHF,TGTGCCAGCAGCCAAGATCGGGACAGAAGAAGCAATCAGCCCCAGCATTTT
TRBJ2-7,TRBD2,TRBV6-2/TRBV6-3,.,CAGSEPRGTSASYEQYF,TGTGCCGGCAGCGAACCCCGGGGGACTAGCGCATCCTACGAGCAGTACTTC
TRBJ1-1,.,TRBV11-2,.,CASSLDRNTEAFF,TGTGCCAGCAGCTTAGACAGGAACACTGAAGCTTTCTTT
TRBJ1-5,TRBD1,TRBV2,once,CASSGQGGHAQPQHF,TGTGCCAGCAGCGGACAGGGGGGTCACGCTCAGCCCCAGCATTTT
TRBJ2-7,TRBD1,TRBV19,.,CASSTQTGTGNFYEQYF,TGTGCCAGTAGTACCCAAACCGGGACAGGGAATTTCTACGAGCAGTACTTC
TRBJ1-1,TRBD1,TRBV10-3,.,CAINAGTGSASYTEAFF,TGTGCCATCAACGCCGGGACAGGGAGTGCTTCGTACACTGAAGCTTTCTTT
TRBJ1-2,.,TRBV11-2,.,CASSVTGGDYGYTF,TGTGCCAGCAGCGTTACAGGAGGGGACTATGGCTACACCTTC